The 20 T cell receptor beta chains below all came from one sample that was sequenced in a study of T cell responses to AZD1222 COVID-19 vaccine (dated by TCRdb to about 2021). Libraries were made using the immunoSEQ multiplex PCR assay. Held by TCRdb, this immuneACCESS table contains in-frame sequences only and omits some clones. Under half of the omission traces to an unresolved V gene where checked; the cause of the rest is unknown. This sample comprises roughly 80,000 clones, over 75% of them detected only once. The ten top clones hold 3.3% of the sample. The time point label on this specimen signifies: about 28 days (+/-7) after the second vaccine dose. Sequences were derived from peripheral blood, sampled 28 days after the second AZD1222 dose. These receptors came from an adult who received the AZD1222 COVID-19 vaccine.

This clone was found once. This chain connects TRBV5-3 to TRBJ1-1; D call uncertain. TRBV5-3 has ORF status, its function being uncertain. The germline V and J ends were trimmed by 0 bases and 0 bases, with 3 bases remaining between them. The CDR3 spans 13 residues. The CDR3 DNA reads TGTGCCAGAAGCTTGGTCTTGAACACTGAAGCTTTCTTT. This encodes CARSLVLNTEAFF.

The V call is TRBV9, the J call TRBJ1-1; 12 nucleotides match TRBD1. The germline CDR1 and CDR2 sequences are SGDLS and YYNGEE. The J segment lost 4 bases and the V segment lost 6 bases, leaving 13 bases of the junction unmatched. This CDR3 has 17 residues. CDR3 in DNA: TGTGCCAGCACCCATTCAACCGGGACAGGGGGCATCACTGAAGCTTTCTTT. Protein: CASTHSTGTGGITEAFF.

The CDR3 reads CASSGNSNSPLHF. The CDR3 nucleotides read TGTGCCAGCAGCGGAAACTCCAATTCACCCCTCCACTTT. The chain has TRBV7-9 and TRBJ1-6; D gene unclear. This CDR3 comprises 13 residues. The germline V gene encodes CDR1 SEHNR and CDR2 FQNEAQ (reference sequence). Trimming shortened V by 5 bases and J by 7 bases, and 9 bases separated the two germline ends. The whole variable domain, filled in from reference TRBV7-9 and TRBJ1-6, reads DTGVSQNPRHKITKRGQNVTFRCDPISEHNRLYWYRQTLGQGPEFLTYFQNEAQLEKSRLLSDRFSAERPKGSFSTLEIQRTEQGDSAMYLCASSGNSNSPLHFGNGTRLTVT.

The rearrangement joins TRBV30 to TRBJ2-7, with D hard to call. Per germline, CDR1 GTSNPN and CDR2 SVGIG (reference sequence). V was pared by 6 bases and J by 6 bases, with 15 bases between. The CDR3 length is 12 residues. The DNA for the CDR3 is TGTGCCTGCCTCCTGTCGGGCGGCGAGCAGTACTTC. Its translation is CACLLSGGEQYF.

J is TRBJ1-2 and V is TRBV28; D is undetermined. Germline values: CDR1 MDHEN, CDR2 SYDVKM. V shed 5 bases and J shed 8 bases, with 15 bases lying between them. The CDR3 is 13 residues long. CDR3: CASSPLQGWGYTF. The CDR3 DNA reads TGTGCCAGCAGTCCGCTACAAGGGTGGGGCTACACCTTC.

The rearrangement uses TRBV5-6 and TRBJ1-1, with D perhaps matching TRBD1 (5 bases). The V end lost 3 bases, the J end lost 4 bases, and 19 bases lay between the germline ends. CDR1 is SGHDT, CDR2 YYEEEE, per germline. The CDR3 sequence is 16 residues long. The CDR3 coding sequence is TGTGCCAGCAGCTCCTTGGCCAGGGTTCTATTCACTGAAGCTTTCTTT. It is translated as CASSSLARVLFTEAFF.

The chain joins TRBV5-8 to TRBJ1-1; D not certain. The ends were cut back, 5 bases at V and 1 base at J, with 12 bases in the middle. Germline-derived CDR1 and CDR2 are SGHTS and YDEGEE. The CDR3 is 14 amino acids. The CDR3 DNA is TGTGCCAGCAGATTCAGATCTGGGAACACTGAAGCTTTCTTT. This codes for CASRFRSGNTEAFF.

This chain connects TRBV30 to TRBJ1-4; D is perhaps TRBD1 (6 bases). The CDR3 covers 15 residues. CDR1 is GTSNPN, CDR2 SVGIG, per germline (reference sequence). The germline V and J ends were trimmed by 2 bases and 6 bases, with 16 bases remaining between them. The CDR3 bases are TGTGCCTGGAGTTGGGGGGGGACACCCGATGAAAAACTGTTTTTT. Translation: CAWSWGGTPDEKLFF.

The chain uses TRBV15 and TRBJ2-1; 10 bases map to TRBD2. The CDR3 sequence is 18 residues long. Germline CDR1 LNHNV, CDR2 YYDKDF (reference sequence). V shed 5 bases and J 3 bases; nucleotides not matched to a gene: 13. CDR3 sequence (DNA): TGTGCCACCAGCCCCGAGCAACGGACTAGCGGTCTCTACAATGAGCAGTTCTTC. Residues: CATSPEQRTSGLYNEQFF.

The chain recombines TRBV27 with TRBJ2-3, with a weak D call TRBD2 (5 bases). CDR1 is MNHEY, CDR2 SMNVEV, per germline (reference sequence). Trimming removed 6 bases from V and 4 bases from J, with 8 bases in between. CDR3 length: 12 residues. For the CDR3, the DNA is TGTGCCAGCAGGACCGGGGCAGATACGCAGTATTTT. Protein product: CASRTGADTQYF.

The CDR3 coding sequence is TGCGCCAGCAGCTTGACCGGACAGACTTATCTCTCCTACGAGCAGTACTTC. Protein: CASSLTGQTYLSYEQYF. The chain uses TRBV5-1 and TRBJ2-7; perhaps TRBD1 as D (6 bases). Germline CDR1 reads SGHRS; CDR2 reads YFSETQ. Trimming took off 1 base at V and 0 bases at J, with 17 bases between the two ends. The CDR3 loop spans 17 amino acids. Variable domain in full (rest from reference TRBV5-1 and TRBJ2-7): KAGVTQTPRYLIKTRGQQVTLSCSPISGHRSVSWYQQTPGQGLQFLFEYFSETQRNKGNFPGRFSGRQFSNSRSEMNVSTLELGDSALYLCASSLTGQTYLSYEQYFGPGTRLTVT.

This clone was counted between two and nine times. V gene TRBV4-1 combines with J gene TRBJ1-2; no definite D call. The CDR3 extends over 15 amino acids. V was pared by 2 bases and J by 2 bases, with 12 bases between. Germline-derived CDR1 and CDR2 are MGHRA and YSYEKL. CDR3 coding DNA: TGCGCCAGCAGCCAAATCCATAGAGGGAACTATGGCTACACCTTC. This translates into CASSQIHRGNYGYTF.

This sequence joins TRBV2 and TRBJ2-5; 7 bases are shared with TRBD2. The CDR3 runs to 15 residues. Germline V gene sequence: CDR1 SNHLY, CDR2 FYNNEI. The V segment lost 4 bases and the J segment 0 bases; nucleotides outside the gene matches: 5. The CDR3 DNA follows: TGTGCCAGCAGTGGACCGCGGGGGAACCAAGAGACCCAGTACTTC. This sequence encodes CASSGPRGNQETQYF. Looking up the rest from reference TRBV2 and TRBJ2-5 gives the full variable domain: EPEVTQTPSHQVTQMGQEVILRCVPISNHLYFYWYRQILGQKVEFLVSFYNNEISEKSEIFDDQFSVERPDGSNFTLKIRSTKLEDSAMYFCASSGPRGNQETQYFGPGTRLLVL.

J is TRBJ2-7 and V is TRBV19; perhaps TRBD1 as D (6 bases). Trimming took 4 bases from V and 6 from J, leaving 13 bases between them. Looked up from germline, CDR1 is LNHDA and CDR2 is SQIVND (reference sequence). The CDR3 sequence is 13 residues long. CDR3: CASSNDRLGEQYF. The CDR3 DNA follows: TGTGCCAGTAGTAATGACAGGTTAGGCGAGCAGTACTTC.

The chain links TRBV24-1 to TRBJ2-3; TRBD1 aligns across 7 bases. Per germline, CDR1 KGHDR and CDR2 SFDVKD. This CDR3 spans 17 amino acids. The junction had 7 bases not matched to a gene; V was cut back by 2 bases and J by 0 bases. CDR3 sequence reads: CATSDSTGEGSTDTQYF. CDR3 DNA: TGTGCCACCAGTGATTCAACAGGGGAAGGGAGCACAGATACGCAGTATTTT.

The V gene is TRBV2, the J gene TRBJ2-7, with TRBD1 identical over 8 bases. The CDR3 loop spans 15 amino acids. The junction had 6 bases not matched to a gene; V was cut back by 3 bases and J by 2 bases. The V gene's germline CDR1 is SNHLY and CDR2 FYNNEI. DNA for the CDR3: TGTGCCAGCAGTGACGGACAGGGCCTCACCTACGAGCAGTACTTC. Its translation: CASSDGQGLTYEQYF. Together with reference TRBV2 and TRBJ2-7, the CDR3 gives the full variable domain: EPEVTQTPSHQVTQMGQEVILRCVPISNHLYFYWYRQILGQKVEFLVSFYNNEISEKSEIFDDQFSVERPDGSNFTLKIRSTKLEDSAMYFCASSDGQGLTYEQYFGPGTRLTVT.

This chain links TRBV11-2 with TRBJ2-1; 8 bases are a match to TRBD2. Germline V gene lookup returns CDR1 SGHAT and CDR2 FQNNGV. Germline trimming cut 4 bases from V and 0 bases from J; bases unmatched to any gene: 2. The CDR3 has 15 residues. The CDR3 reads CASSSGGISYNEQFF. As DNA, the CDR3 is TGTGCCAGCAGCTCGGGGGGGATCTCCTACAATGAGCAGTTCTTC.

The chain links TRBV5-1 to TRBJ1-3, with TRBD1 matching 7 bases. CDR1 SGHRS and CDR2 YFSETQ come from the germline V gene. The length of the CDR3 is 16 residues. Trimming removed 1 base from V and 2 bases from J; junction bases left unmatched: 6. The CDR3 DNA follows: TGCGCCAGCAGCTTGAGGGAGGGGGCCCCTGGAAACACCATATATTTT. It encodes CASSLREGAPGNTIYF.

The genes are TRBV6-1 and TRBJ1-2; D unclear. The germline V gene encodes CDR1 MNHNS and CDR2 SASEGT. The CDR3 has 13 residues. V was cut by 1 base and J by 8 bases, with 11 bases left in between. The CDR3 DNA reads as TGTGCCAGCAGTGAAGAAAGCGGGATCGGCTACACCTTC. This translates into CASSEESGIGYTF.

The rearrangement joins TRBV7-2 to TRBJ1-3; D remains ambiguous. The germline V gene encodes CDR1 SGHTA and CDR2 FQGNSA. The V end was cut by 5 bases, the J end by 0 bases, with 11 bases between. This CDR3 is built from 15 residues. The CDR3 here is CASSAQIPSGNTIYF. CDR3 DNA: TGTGCCAGCAGCGCACAGATTCCCTCTGGAAACACCATATATTTT.